This paragraph covers one T cell receptor beta chain sequence. This entry is derived from a study of blood T cell repertoires in COVID-19. Study details: From the United States, Italy and Spain came samples of acute and convalescent COVID-19.

Assay: immunoSEQ multiplex PCR; the TCRdb copy retains only in-frame clones and omits some. The sample has around 450,000 clones, about 90% seen once. Living in about two dozen US areas, the participants were between about 18 and 95 years of age. Researchers sorted participants into cohorts using their self-reported clinical history. The V end was cut by 5 bases, the J end by 3 bases, with 16 bases between. This CDR3 contains 15 residues. Germline assignment: CDR1 SEHNR and CDR2 FQNEAQ (reference sequence). The chain links TRBV7-9 to TRBJ1-1; maybe TRBD1 (5 bases). Sequencing was carried out using PBMCs or T cells enriched from blood (not recorded which). This receptor was identified in a man younger than 30 who had recovered from COVID-19. The CDR3 loop is CASSPTAPGDTEAFF. In DNA, the CDR3 is TGTGCCAGCAGCCCTACAGCCCCGGGGGACACTGAAGCTTTCTTT.